The 26 T cell receptor beta chains below were found in one sample sequenced in a study of blood T cell repertoires in COVID-19. The assay was immunoSEQ multiplex PCR, and TCRdb's table has in-frame clones only and misses some. The data contain under 85,000 clones, roughly nine tenths of them seen just once; the ten biggest clones take up under 20%. Material for sequencing was peripheral blood. All receptors derive from a man at least 80 years old in a cohort sampled during active COVID-19.

In its sample, this clone is large. The genes are TRBV9 and TRBJ2-2; D unresolved. Trimming shortened V by 3 bases and J by 6 bases, and 12 bases separated the two germline ends. The CDR3 spans 14 residues. Germline-derived CDR1 and CDR2 are SGDLS and YYNGEE. CDR3 in amino acids: CASSALPPPGELFF. CDR3 coding DNA: TGTGCCAGCAGCGCACTCCCACCACCCGGGGAGCTGTTTTTT.

V usage is TRBV24-1 and J usage is TRBJ2-1, with a possible D match to TRBD2 (6 bases). The CDR3 extends over 14 amino acids. Germline V lookup: CDR1 KGHDR, CDR2 SFDVKD. The ends were cut back, 6 bases at V and 2 bases at J, with 10 bases in the middle. CDR3 sequence: CATSSGGTYNEQFF. The CDR3 DNA is TGTGCCACCAGTTCCGGGGGAACCTACAATGAGCAGTTCTTC.

V is TRBV3-1 (or the pseudogene TRBV3-2) and J is TRBJ2-5, with 9 positions matching TRBD1. V shed 4 bases and J 3 bases; nucleotides not matched to a gene: 9. The CDR3 extends over 16 amino acids. Germline V gives CDR1 LGHDT, CDR2 YNNKEL (reference sequence). CDR3 sequence: CASSPGQGRFKETQYF. Here the CDR3 DNA reads TGTGCCAGCAGCCCCGGACAGGGGCGGTTTAAAGAGACCCAGTACTTC.

V gene TRBV11-2 combines with J gene TRBJ2-3; 9 bases map to TRBD2. Germline V gene sequence: CDR1 SGHAT, CDR2 FQNNGV. This CDR3 comprises 16 residues. V lost 1 base and J lost 0; bases outside the gene matches: 2. CDR3 in DNA: TGTGCCAGCAGCTTAGTCAGCGGGGGGAGCACAGATACGCAGTATTTT. This translates into CASSLVSGGSTDTQYF.

The J gene is TRBJ2-3, the V gene TRBV7-9, with TRBD1 identical over 8 bases. This CDR3 spans 17 amino acids. V shed 5 bases, J shed 2 bases, and the junction held 12 bases outside the gene matches. CDR1 is SEHNR, CDR2 FQNEAQ, per germline (reference sequence). The CDR3 region has the DNA TGTGCCAGCAGCCGACAATCAGGGGGCCCTACCACAGATACGCAGTATTTT. It yields the protein CASSRQSGGPTTDTQYF.

The rearrangement joins TRBV7-2 to TRBJ1-1, with D uncertain. The V end lost 3 bases, the J end lost 2 bases, and 13 bases lay between the germline ends. CDR1 is SGHTA, CDR2 FQGNSA, per germline. This CDR3 is 15 amino acids long. This CDR3 reads CASSFVGGSNTEAFF. The CDR3 DNA reads TGTGCCAGCAGCTTCGTTGGTGGGAGCAACACTGAAGCTTTCTTT.

This rearrangement joins TRBV10-1 to TRBJ2-7; TRBD2 is a possible D gene (7 bases). Germline V gene lookup returns CDR1 WNHNN and CDR2 SYGVQD (reference sequence). There are 12 residues in the CDR3. In DNA form, the CDR3 reads TGCGCCAGCAGTGAGTTGTATCGGGGGGCGAGGGTC. The encoded protein is CASSELYRGARV.

The J gene is TRBJ1-2, the V gene TRBV5-4; TRBD1 agrees at 8 bases. V was pared by 5 bases and J by 0 bases, with 9 bases of the junction left unmatched. Germline V lookup: CDR1 SGHNT, CDR2 YYREEE (reference sequence). This CDR3 contains 16 residues. The CDR3 loop is CASRPRQGIANYGYTF. In nucleotides, the CDR3 is TGTGCCAGCAGACCCCGACAGGGGATAGCTAACTATGGCTACACCTTC. Complete variable domain (other parts from reference TRBV5-4 and TRBJ1-2): ETGVTQSPTHLIKTRGQQVTLRCSSQSGHNTVSWYQQALGQGPQFIFQYYREEENGRGNFPPRFSGLQFPNYSSELNVNALELDDSALYLCASRPRQGIANYGYTFGSGTRLTVV.

The CDR3 nucleotides read TGTGCCAGCAGCCGCGGGGGCCCGGGGAGCACTGAAGCTTTCTTT. Its translation is CASSRGGPGSTEAFF. The chain uses TRBV6-5 and TRBJ1-1, with D possibly matching TRBD1 (6 bases). Germline CDR1 reads MNHEY; CDR2 reads SVGAGI. The CDR3 is made up of 15 amino acids. Trimming removed 6 bases at V and 4 bases at J, with 18 bases between.

The chain couples TRBV21-1 to TRBJ1-2; the table names TRBD1, a call not compared with the DNA. TRBV21-1 is deemed a pseudogene. This CDR3 has 17 amino acids. The CDR3 region has the DNA TGTGCCAGCAGCGCCCCTCGAGGGACAGGGTATAACTATGGCTACACCTTC. Protein product: CASSAPRGTGYNYGYTF.

In DNA, the CDR3 is TGTGCCAGCAGCCACCCTGGGACAAGCTATGGCTACACCTTC. It encodes CASSHPGTSYGYTF. This sequence joins TRBV7-8 and TRBJ1-2; TRBD1 is a possible D gene (6 bases). The CDR3 totals 14 residues. The germline gives CDR1 SGHVS, CDR2 FQNEAQ. V lost 5 bases, J lost 4 bases, and 14 bases lay in between. The full variable domain, with the rest looked up from reference TRBV7-8 and TRBJ1-2, is GAGVSQSPRYKVAKRGQDVALRCDPISGHVSLFWYQQALGQGPEFLTYFQNEAQLDKSGLPSDRFFAERPEGSVSTLKIQRTQQEDSAVYLCASSHPGTSYGYTFGSGTRLTVV.

The chain uses TRBV28 and TRBJ1-1, with D perhaps TRBD1 (6 bases). Germline-derived CDR1 and CDR2 are MDHEN and SYDVKM. V was clipped by 6 bases and J by 1 base, with 15 bases between them. The CDR3 covers 15 residues. CDR3 region: CASSRLGGGNTEAFF. In DNA, the CDR3 is TGTGCCAGCAGCCGTCTAGGGGGGGGGAACACTGAAGCTTTCTTT. The whole variable domain, filled in from reference TRBV28 and TRBJ1-1, reads DVKVTQSSRYLVKRTGEKVFLECVQDMDHENMFWYRQDPGLGLRLIYFSYDVKMKEKGDIPEGYSVSREKKERFSLILESASTNQTSMYLCASSRLGGGNTEAFFGQGTRLTVV.

This clone was recorded a few times. The chain combines TRBV29-1 with TRBJ2-1; TRBD2 matches at 7 bases. The ends lost 3 bases at V and 6 bases at J; junction bases unmatched: 8. CDR3 length: 14 residues. The germline V gene encodes CDR1 SQVTM and CDR2 ANQGSEA. The CDR3 loop is CSVEARGEANEQFF. CDR3 in DNA: TGCAGCGTTGAGGCCCGGGGGGAAGCCAATGAGCAGTTCTTC.

This chain connects TRBV4-3 to TRBJ2-3, with 10 bases fitting TRBD2. V lost 4 bases, J lost 0 bases, and 10 bases stayed unmatched. Germline V gives CDR1 LGHNA, CDR2 YSLEER. The CDR3 has 18 amino acids. The CDR3 protein is CASSLGLAGDSSTDTQYF. In nucleotides, the CDR3 is TGCGCCAGCAGCCTCGGCCTAGCGGGGGATTCTAGCACAGATACGCAGTATTTT.

The chain employs TRBV3-1 (or the pseudogene TRBV3-2) and TRBJ1-5, with 8 positions matching TRBD1. Germline CDR1 and CDR2: LGHDT and YNNKEL (reference sequence). V was clipped by 0 bases and J by 6 bases; unmatched bases: 7. This CDR3 comprises 16 residues. This CDR3 reads CASSQDWTGRVQPQHF. CDR3 sequence (DNA): TGTGCCAGCAGCCAAGATTGGACAGGGAGGGTTCAGCCCCAGCATTTT.

This chain links TRBV7-3 with TRBJ1-2; 8 nucleotides match TRBD1. The germline CDR1 and CDR2 sequences are SGHTA and FQGTGA. The CDR3 contains 13 residues. V lost 5 bases, J lost 5 bases, and 4 bases stayed unmatched. CDR3 protein: CASSLGTGYGYTF. The DNA for the CDR3 is TGTGCCAGCAGCCTAGGGACAGGTTATGGCTACACCTTC.

The gene calls are TRBV19 and TRBJ1-6; D gene unclear. The V gene's germline CDR1 is LNHDA and CDR2 SQIVND (reference sequence). The CDR3 has 16 amino acids. Trimming removed 3 bases from V and 5 bases from J, with 14 bases in between. CDR3 DNA: TGTGCCAGTAGTATTGGGAGGACTTCCAATAATTCACCCCTCCACTTT. It is translated as CASSIGRTSNNSPLHF.

The V call is TRBV29-1, the J call TRBJ1-1; D gene unclear. Germline CDR1 is SQVTM and CDR2 is ANQGSEA. V lost 7 bases and J lost 6, with 18 bases in between. The CDR3 extends over 13 amino acids. The CDR3 is CSARQWADAEAFF. CDR3 DNA: TGCAGCGCCCGCCAGTGGGCTGACGCTGAAGCTTTCTTT.

The chain couples TRBV5-4 to TRBJ2-5, with 9 bases aligning to TRBD1. CDR1 and CDR2 (germline): SGHNT, YYREEE (reference sequence). The V gene end was trimmed by 7 bases and the J gene end by 2 bases; junction bases not matched to a gene: 12. The CDR3 is 16 residues long. CDR3 residues: CASSRDRAKAQETQYF. As DNA, the CDR3 is TGTGCCAGCTCCCGGGACAGGGCGAAAGCTCAAGAGACCCAGTACTTC.

This chain links TRBV5-1 with TRBJ1-5, with no clear D. V was shortened by 2 bases and J by 0 bases, with 9 bases between the two germline ends. The germline V gene encodes CDR1 SGHRS and CDR2 YFSETQ. The CDR3 covers 15 residues. CDR3 in amino acids: CASSFGLNSNQPQHF. The DNA of the CDR3 is TGCGCCAGCAGCTTTGGACTGAATAGCAATCAGCCCCAGCATTTT.

The chain joins TRBV7-2 to TRBJ2-7; possible D gene TRBD1, 6 bases. Germline V gene data show CDR1 as SGHTA and CDR2 as FQGNSA. V lost 0 bases to trimming and J lost 2 bases, with 8 bases between them. CDR3 length equals 14 residues. The CDR3 sequence is CASSLAGAPYEQYV. The CDR3 nucleotides read TGTGCCAGCAGCTTAGCGGGGGCTCCCTACGAGCAGTACGTC.

This chain links TRBV4-2 with TRBJ2-2, with no clear D. Germline V CDR1 and CDR2: LGHNA, YNFKEQ. The CDR3 sequence is 16 residues long. V lost 0 bases, J lost 0 bases, and 8 bases lay in between. CDR3 sequence reads: CASSQDGRTNTGELFF. The CDR3 bases are TGTGCCAGCAGCCAAGATGGCAGAACGAACACCGGGGAGCTGTTTTTT.

The chain employs TRBV5-1 and TRBJ1-1; D remains unclear. Per germline, CDR1 SGHRS and CDR2 YFSETQ. The CDR3 length is 14 residues. Trimming stripped 4 bases from V and 7 bases from J, with 17 bases between. In DNA form, the CDR3 reads TGCGCCAGCAGCACCGGGAAATTGGGCATTGAAGCTTTCTTT. It yields the protein CASSTGKLGIEAFF.

This chain links TRBV18 with TRBJ2-5, with 9 nucleotides matching TRBD2. The CDR3 has 16 amino acids. The junction had 8 bases not matched to a gene; V was cut back by 3 bases and J by 3 bases. CDR1 is KGHSH, CDR2 LQKENI, per germline. CDR3 nucleotides: TGTGCCAGCTCACCGCCTAGCGGGGTGGTCAAAGAGACCCAGTACTTC. Translating gives CASSPPSGVVKETQYF.

This chain uses TRBV6-6 with TRBJ1-2; D might be TRBD1 (6 bases). V shed 9 bases and J shed 7 bases, with 12 bases lying between them. From germline, CDR1 is MNHNY and CDR2 SVGAGI (reference sequence). The length of the CDR3 is 11 residues. The CDR3 sequence: CASSTGGGYTF. The CDR3, as DNA: TGTGCCAGTTCGACAGGCGGTGGCTACACCTTC.

V usage is TRBV5-1 and J usage is TRBJ2-3, with TRBD2 matching over 14 bases. Germline loops: CDR1 SGHRS, CDR2 YFSETQ. The CDR3 has 17 amino acids. The V segment lost 1 base and the J segment 6 bases; nucleotides outside the gene matches: 7. CDR3 loop: CASSLRLAGGPGDTQYF. CDR3 bases: TGCGCCAGCAGCTTGCGACTAGCGGGGGGGCCAGGGGATACGCAGTATTTT. Complete variable domain (other parts from reference TRBV5-1 and TRBJ2-3): KAGVTQTPRYLIKTRGQQVTLSCSPISGHRSVSWYQQTPGQGLQFLFEYFSETQRNKGNFPGRFSGRQFSNSRSEMNVSTLELGDSALYLCASSLRLAGGPGDTQYFGPGTRLTVL.